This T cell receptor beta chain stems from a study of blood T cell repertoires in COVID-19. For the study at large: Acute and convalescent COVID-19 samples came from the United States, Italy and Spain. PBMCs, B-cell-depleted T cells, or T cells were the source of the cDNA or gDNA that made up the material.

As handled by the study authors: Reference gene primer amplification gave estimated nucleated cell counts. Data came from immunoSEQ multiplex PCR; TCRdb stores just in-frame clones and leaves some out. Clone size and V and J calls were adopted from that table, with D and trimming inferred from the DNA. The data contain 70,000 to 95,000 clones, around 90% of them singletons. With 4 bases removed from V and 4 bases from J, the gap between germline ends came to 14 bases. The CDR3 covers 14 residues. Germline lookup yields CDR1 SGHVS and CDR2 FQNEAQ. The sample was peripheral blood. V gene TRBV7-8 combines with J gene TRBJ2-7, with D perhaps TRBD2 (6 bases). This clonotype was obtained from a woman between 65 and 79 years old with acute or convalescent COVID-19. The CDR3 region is CASSSDRELYEQYF. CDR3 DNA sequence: TGTGCCAGCAGCTCAGACCGGGAGTTATACGAGCAGTACTTC.